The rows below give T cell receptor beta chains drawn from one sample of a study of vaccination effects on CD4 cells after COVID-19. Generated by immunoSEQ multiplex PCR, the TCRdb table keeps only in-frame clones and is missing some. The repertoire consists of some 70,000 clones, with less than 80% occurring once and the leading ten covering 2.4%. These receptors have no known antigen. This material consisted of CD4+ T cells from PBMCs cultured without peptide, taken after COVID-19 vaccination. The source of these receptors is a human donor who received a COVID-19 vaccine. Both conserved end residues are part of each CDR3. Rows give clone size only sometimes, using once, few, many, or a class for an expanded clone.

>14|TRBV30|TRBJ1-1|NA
CAWSAPRGDTEAFF
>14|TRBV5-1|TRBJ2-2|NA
CASNLAGIAGELFF
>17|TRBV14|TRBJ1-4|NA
CASSQAGRGRTNEKLFF
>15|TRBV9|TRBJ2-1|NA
CASSRGGTGYNEQFF
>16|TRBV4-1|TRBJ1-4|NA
CASSQGQGAINEKLFF
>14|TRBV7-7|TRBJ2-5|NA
CASSTGTGAWDQYF
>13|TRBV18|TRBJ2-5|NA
CASSTGLGETQYF
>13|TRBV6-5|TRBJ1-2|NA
CASRQGGMYGYTF
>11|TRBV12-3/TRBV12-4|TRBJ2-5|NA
CASSLIGAQYF
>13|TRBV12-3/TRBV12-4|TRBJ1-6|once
CASSAYTNSPLHF
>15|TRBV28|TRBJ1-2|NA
CASSYHLTGGYGYTF
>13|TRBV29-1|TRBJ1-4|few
CSVGGPGNEKLFF
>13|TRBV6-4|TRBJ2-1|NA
CASSRDRGDEQFF
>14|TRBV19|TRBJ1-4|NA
CASSVQGAREKLFF
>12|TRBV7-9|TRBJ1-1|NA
CASSLFSTEAFF
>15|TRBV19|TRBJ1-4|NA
CATSRGRGLDEKLFF
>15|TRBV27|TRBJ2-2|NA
CASSLRGTDTGELFF
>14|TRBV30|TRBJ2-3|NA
CAWRPGTSTDTQYF
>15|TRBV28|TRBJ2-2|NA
CASSFQGGQGGELFF
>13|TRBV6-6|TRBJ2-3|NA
CACRGQGTDTQYF
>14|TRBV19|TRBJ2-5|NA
CASSTTDRRETQYF
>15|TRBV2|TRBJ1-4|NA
CASSAPGQGREKLFF
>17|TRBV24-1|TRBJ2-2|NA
CATSDFGTGRIAGELFF
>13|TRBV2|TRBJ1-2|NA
CASVPDSVYGYTF
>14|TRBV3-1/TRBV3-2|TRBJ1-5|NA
CASSQSGGNQPQHF
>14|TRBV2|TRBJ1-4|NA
CASSEAARNEKLFF
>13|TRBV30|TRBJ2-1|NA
CAWSPTARNEQFF